A single sample is the source of the 23 T cell receptor beta chains below, sequenced in a study of T cells in Graves' hyperthyroidism and ophthalmopathy. The CDR3 regions of TCR beta were amplified from RNA transcripts. TCR CDR3 regions were first amplified by RT-PCR with HTBI primers. MiXCR, run by TCRdb on the multiplex PCR reads, gives a single entry per CDR3 protein. Among approximately 500,000 distinct CDR3 sequences listed, 46% were seen once. The specimen was peripheral blood or thyroid tissue (not recorded which). Receptor source: a woman between 18 and 29 years old with Graves' hyperthyroidism.

The rearrangement links TRBV6-2 or TRBV6-3 to TRBJ2-5, with D possibly being TRBD1 or TRBD2 (5 bases each). This CDR3 spans 14 amino acids. Trimming left V 7 bases short and J 4 bases short, with 16 bases between. Germline V lookup: CDR1 MNHEY, CDR2 SVGEGT. CDR3 in amino acids: CASKRGTPGETQYF. CDR3 nucleotide sequence: TGTGCCAGCAAACGGGGCACGCCAGGAGAGACCCAGTACTTC.

The chain couples TRBV29-1 to TRBJ1-1; tentative D call: TRBD1 (6 bases). CDR1 and CDR2 (germline): SQVTM, ANQGSEA. The CDR3 runs to 15 residues. V was cut by 8 bases and J by 0 bases, with 19 bases left in between. The CDR3 nucleotides read TGCAGCCAAGGTGTCAGGGGTTACATGAACACTGAAGCTTTCTTT. Its protein product is CSQGVRGYMNTEAFF.

CDR3 sequence: CASSLEGVGSTEAFF. Written as DNA, the CDR3 is TGTGCCAGCAGCTTGGAGGGGGTGGGCTCCACTGAAGCTTTCTTT. V usage is TRBV9 and J usage is TRBJ1-1; D is perhaps TRBD1 (6 bases). The CDR3 extends over 15 amino acids. The germline V and J ends were trimmed by 4 bases and 4 bases, with 17 bases remaining between them. Germline V gene sequence: CDR1 SGDLS, CDR2 YYNGEE.

This chain links TRBV29-1 with TRBJ1-2, with D unresolved. The V gene's germline CDR1 is SQVTM and CDR2 ANQGSEA. The V and J ends lost 7 bases and 5 bases respectively, with 11 bases between them. The CDR3 consists of 11 residues. This CDR3 is CSGGDEYGYTF. DNA for the CDR3: TGCAGCGGGGGAGATGAGTATGGCTACACCTTC.

This clonotype has just one count. No conserved phenylalanine or tryptophan is present at the end of the CDR3, so a read error is the likely explanation. The DNA is omitted, as the CDR3 cannot be located on it reliably, and the CDR3 follows TCRdb's listing. This chain uses TRBV6-2 or TRBV6-3 with TRBJ1-4. Germline values: CDR1 MNHEY, CDR2 SVGEGT. The length of the CDR3 is 9 amino acids, counting both ends. CDR3 sequence: CASTRRTGA.

This clonotype has at least ten counts. The genes are TRBV4-1 and TRBJ1-5; D may be TRBD1 (6 bases). Deletions cut 1 base from V and 4 bases from J, with 11 bases between. This CDR3 is 15 amino acids long. Germline V gives CDR1 MGHRA, CDR2 YSYEKL. The CDR3 bases are TGCGCCAGCAGCCAAGTAGGGGGGATAAATCAGCCCCAGCATTTT. It is translated as CASSQVGGINQPQHF.

The chain carries TRBV10-2 and TRBJ1-2; D remains ambiguous. CDR1 and CDR2 from the germline V gene are WSHSY and SAAADI. The CDR3 runs 13 residues. The V end lost 4 bases, the J end lost 2 bases, and 8 bases lay between the germline ends. The CDR3 DNA reads TGCGCCAGCAGTGTGGACGGGAACTATGGCTACACCTTC. Translating gives CASSVDGNYGYTF.

As concerns this clonotype: At one end, the junction sequence differs from germline, possibly due to a read error. CDR3 sequence (DNA): TGCGCCAACAGCCAAGATGGTCGCCAGCCACCCCTCCACTTT. It specifies CANSQDGRQPPLHF. This rearrangement joins TRBV4-1 to TRBJ1-6; no definite D call. The germline V gene encodes CDR1 MGHRA and CDR2 YSYEKL. This CDR3 spans 14 amino acids.

This clonotype was picked up many times. The chain carries TRBV2 and TRBJ1-1, with D perhaps TRBD1 (5 bases). The V end lost 8 bases, the J end lost 1 base, and 11 bases lay between the germline ends. CDR3 size: 13 residues. The germline CDR1 and CDR2 sequences are SNHLY and FYNNEI. The CDR3 here is CASVVQANTEAFF. The DNA of the CDR3 is TGTGCCAGCGTTGTACAGGCGAACACTGAAGCTTTCTTT.

In its sample, this clonotype was seen many times. The gene calls are TRBV4-1 and TRBJ1-1, with D perhaps TRBD1 (6 bases). The CDR3 totals 14 residues. Germline CDR1 MGHRA, CDR2 YSYEKL. V dropped 2 bases and J dropped 3 bases, with 10 bases sitting between them. CDR3 bases: TGCGCCAGCAGCCAATCCAGGACAGACACTGAAGCTTTCTTT. As protein: CASSQSRTDTEAFF.

J is TRBJ2-5 and V is TRBV20-1; 7 nucleotides line up with TRBD2. Trimming at V came to 5 bases and at J to 5 bases, leaving 2 bases not matched to a gene. CDR1 is DFQATT and CDR2 is SNEGSKA in the germline V gene (reference sequence). The CDR3 runs to 11 residues. CDR3 DNA: TGCAGTGCTGATAGCGGGGAGACCCAGTACTTC. Translation: CSADSGETQYF.

The V gene is TRBV5-1, the J gene TRBJ2-5, with 7 bases fitting TRBD1. Trimming took 8 bases from V and 5 from J; bases not matched to a gene: 3. This CDR3 region has 11 residues. CDR1 SGHRS and CDR2 YFSETQ come from the germline V gene. The CDR3: CARTGWETQYF. The DNA for the CDR3 is TGCGCCAGGACAGGGTGGGAGACCCAGTACTTC. Combining the CDR3 with reference TRBV5-1 and TRBJ2-5 gives the whole variable domain KAGVTQTPRYLIKTRGQQVTLSCSPISGHRSVSWYQQTPGQGLQFLFEYFSETQRNKGNFPGRFSGRQFSNSRSEMNVSTLELGDSALYLCARTGWETQYFGPGTRLLVL.

As to this clonotype: Since no conserved phenylalanine or tryptophan closes the CDR3, a read error is the likely cause. No DNA is shown, since the ends of the CDR3 on it are uncertain; the CDR3 is the one TCRdb lists. The chain carries TRBV12-5 and TRBJ1-1. Germline V lookup: CDR1 LGHNT, CDR2 FRNRAP. The CDR3 is 12 residues long, counting both termini. CDR3 protein: CASGPPGLAGEV.

V usage is TRBV10-3 and J usage is TRBJ1-3, with TRBD1 matching over 9 bases. The V segment lost 4 bases and the J segment 1 base; nucleotides outside the gene matches: 5. Germline CDR1 is ENHRY and CDR2 is SYGVKD. This CDR3 has 16 residues. CDR3 residues: CAISATGTGSGNTIYF. For the CDR3, the DNA is TGTGCCATCAGTGCGACCGGGACAGGGTCTGGAAACACCATATATTTT.

Notes on this clonotype: A much larger clone differs by one base, so this may be a read error. CDR3 nucleotide sequence: TGTGCCAGCAGCAAAAGACAGGCGGTGGAAGCTTTCTTT. Residues: CASSKRQAVEAFF. J is TRBJ1-1 and V is TRBV7-2; TRBD1 might be the D (6 bases). CDR1 and CDR2 from the germline V gene are SGHTA and FQGNSA. The CDR3 consists of 13 residues. V lost 5 bases and J 8 bases, leaving 15 bases between the germline ends. The whole variable domain, remainder taken from reference TRBV7-2 and TRBJ1-1, is GAGVSQSPSNKVTEKGKDVELRCDPISGHTALYWYRQSLGQGLEFLIYFQGNSAPDKSGLPSDRFSAERTGGSVSTLTIQRTQQEDSAVYLCASSKRQAVEAFFGQGTRLTVV.

There are many counts of this clonotype. The chain combines TRBV29-1 with TRBJ2-2, with D possibly called TRBD1 or TRBD2 (6 bases each). Trimming pared 6 bases from V and 0 bases from J, leaving 14 bases between. The CDR3 covers 15 residues. Per germline, CDR1 SQVTM and CDR2 ANQGSEA. Written as DNA, the CDR3 is TGCAGCGTCCCGGGGGCGTTCGCGAACACCGGGGAGCTGTTTTTT. It translates to CSVPGAFANTGELFF.

This clonotype was counted at least ten times. The chain uses TRBV10-3 and TRBJ2-2; the D is unclear. The germline CDR1 and CDR2 sequences are ENHRY and SYGVKD. Trimming took 4 bases from V and 0 from J, leaving 12 bases between them. The CDR3 runs to 16 residues. This chain's CDR3 is CAISAGGDSNTGELFF. The CDR3, as DNA: TGTGCCATCAGTGCCGGTGGCGATTCGAACACCGGGGAGCTGTTTTTT.

The chain joins TRBV6-4 to TRBJ1-6; D call uncertain. V was trimmed by 2 bases and J by 6 bases, leaving 8 bases between them. Germline V gives CDR1 MRHNA, CDR2 SNTAGT. CDR3 size: 14 residues. Here the CDR3 DNA reads TGTGCCAGCAGTGACGGATGGGGTAATTCACCCCTCCACTTT. The encoded protein is CASSDGWGNSPLHF.

V usage is TRBV12-3 or TRBV12-4 and J usage is TRBJ2-5; D gene uncertain. V shed 7 bases and J shed 2 bases, with 8 bases lying between them. The CDR3 loop spans 12 amino acids. The CDR3: CASNDGQETQYF. Here the CDR3 DNA reads TGTGCCAGCAATGACGGACAAGAGACCCAGTACTTC.

In this sample, this clonotype turned up a few times. The chain has TRBV2 and TRBJ2-7; D unresolved. Germline V gene data show CDR1 as SNHLY and CDR2 as FYNNEI. V was pared by 4 bases and J by 6 bases, with 7 bases between. The CDR3 is made up of 11 amino acids. In DNA form, the CDR3 reads TGTGCCAGCAGTGGTAACATCGAGCAGTACTTC. Translation: CASSGNIEQYF.

This clonotype was recorded at least ten times. The rearrangement uses TRBV5-1 and TRBJ1-3; 11 positions match TRBD1. The CDR3 is made up of 15 amino acids. Unmatched junction bases numbered 7, after V lost 4 bases and J lost 7 bases. Germline CDR1 and CDR2: SGHRS and YFSETQ. The CDR3 sequence is CASSGTGQGVNTIYF. The CDR3 bases are TGCGCCAGCAGCGGGACGGGACAGGGGGTCAACACCATATATTTT. Based on the CDR3 plus reference TRBV5-1 and TRBJ1-3, the full variable domain is KAGVTQTPRYLIKTRGQQVTLSCSPISGHRSVSWYQQTPGQGLQFLFEYFSETQRNKGNFPGRFSGRQFSNSRSEMNVSTLELGDSALYLCASSGTGQGVNTIYFGEGSWLTVV.

This clonotype was seen repeatedly, ten times or more. The genes are TRBV7-8 and TRBJ1-4; no clear D gene. There are 14 residues in the CDR3. Trimming left V 5 bases short and J 3 bases short, with 10 bases between. From germline, CDR1 is SGHVS and CDR2 FQNEAQ. The CDR3 bases are TGTGCCAGCAGCCGTGACGGACCTAATGAAAAACTGTTTTTT. Protein product: CASSRDGPNEKLFF. The variable domain in full, with the rest retrieved from reference TRBV7-8 and TRBJ1-4, is GAGVSQSPRYKVAKRGQDVALRCDPISGHVSLFWYQQALGQGPEFLTYFQNEAQLDKSGLPSDRFFAERPEGSVSTLKIQRTQQEDSAVYLCASSRDGPNEKLFFGSGTQLSVL.

With respect to this clonotype: A much larger clone differs from this one at a single base, so this may be a read error. The rearrangement links TRBV7-1 to TRBJ2-2; 7 bases are a match to TRBD2. TRBV7-1 is recorded as an ORF, its role being uncertain. There are 17 residues in the CDR3. The CDR3 region has the DNA TGTGACAGCAGCTCAGCGGGACTCCCTCGGCGAACCGGGGAGCTGTTTTTT. It translates to CDSSSAGLPRRTGELFF.